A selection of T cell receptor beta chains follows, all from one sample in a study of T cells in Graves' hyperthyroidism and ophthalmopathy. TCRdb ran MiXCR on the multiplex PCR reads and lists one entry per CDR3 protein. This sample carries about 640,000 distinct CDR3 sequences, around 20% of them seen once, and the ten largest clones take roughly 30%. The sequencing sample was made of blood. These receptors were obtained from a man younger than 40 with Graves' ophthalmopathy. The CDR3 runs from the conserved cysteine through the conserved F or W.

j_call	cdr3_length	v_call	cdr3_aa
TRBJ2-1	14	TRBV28	CASRSGRIGNEQFF
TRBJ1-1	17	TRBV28	CASGWTRPRQINTEAFF
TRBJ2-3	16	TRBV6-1	CASSEHGTSGKDTQYF
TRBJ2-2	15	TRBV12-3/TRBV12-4	CASSATSGTGGELFF
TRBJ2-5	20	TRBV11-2	CASSPRTSGRWGFLKETQYF
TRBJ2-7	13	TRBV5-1	CASSPGGTYEQYF
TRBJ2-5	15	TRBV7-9	CASSLGGGPRETQYF
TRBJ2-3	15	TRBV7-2	CASRGAGGGTDTQYF
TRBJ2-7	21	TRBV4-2	CASSQPSTGTGPGGPLYEQYF
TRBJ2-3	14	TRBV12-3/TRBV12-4	CASSLVRRTNTQYF
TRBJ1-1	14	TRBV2	CASSVFLEGTEAFF
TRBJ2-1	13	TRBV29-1	CSVGTSEHNEQFF
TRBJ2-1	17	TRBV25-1	CASSEFQGLAGNNEQFF
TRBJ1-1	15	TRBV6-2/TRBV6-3	CASSQRVGGRTEAFF
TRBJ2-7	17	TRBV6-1	CASSRGGLAGGTYEQYF
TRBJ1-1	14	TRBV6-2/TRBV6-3	CASRGQGAIPEAFF
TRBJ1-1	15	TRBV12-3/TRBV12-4	CASSPGTGTNTEAFF